A single sample is the source of the 2 T cell receptor beta chains below, sequenced in a study of blood T cell repertoires in COVID-19. Sequencing used immunoSEQ multiplex PCR; TCRdb keeps in-frame clones, though not all of them. The table has roughly 120,000 clones, about nine tenths seen once; the top ten hold 3.5% to 4.5%. The sample was peripheral blood. The receptors derive from a man aged 40-49 years with acute or convalescent COVID-19.

The J gene is TRBJ1-2, the V gene TRBV5-1; TRBD1 might be the D (6 bases). V lost 4 bases and J lost 8, with 21 bases in between. This CDR3 is 15 amino acids long. Looked up from germline, CDR1 is SGHRS and CDR2 is YFSETQ. This chain's CDR3 is CASSPTSVRGGGYTF. CDR3 coding DNA: TGCGCCAGCAGCCCCACCTCGGTTAGGGGGGGCGGCTACACCTTC. The whole variable domain, remainder taken from reference TRBV5-1 and TRBJ1-2, is KAGVTQTPRYLIKTRGQQVTLSCSPISGHRSVSWYQQTPGQGLQFLFEYFSETQRNKGNFPGRFSGRQFSNSRSEMNVSTLELGDSALYLCASSPTSVRGGGYTFGSGTRLTVV.

This chain uses TRBV24-1 with TRBJ2-1, with 11 nucleotides matching TRBD2. Germline CDR1 and CDR2: KGHDR and SFDVKD. This CDR3 contains 18 residues. Trimming at V came to 4 bases and at J to 5 bases, leaving 12 bases not matched to a gene. Written as DNA, the CDR3 is TGTGCCACCAGTGAAGAGTATCCGGGACTAGCGGAGAACAATGAGCAGTTCTTC. Residues: CATSEEYPGLAENNEQFF.